This is a list of T cell receptor beta chains from one sample in a study of T cell changes during pregnancy in multiple sclerosis. Sequenced by immunoSEQ multiplex PCR; TCRdb stores in-frame clones only, minus some. The sample shows around 39,000 clones, 70% to 90% of them seen only once. The sequencing used CD8+ T cells from peripheral blood mononuclear cells, collected in the first trimester of pregnancy. The receptors were gathered from a female donor with multiple sclerosis, enrolled in a pregnancy study. The CDR3 runs from the conserved cysteine through the conserved F or W.

V gene	J gene	CDR3 length	CDR3 protein
TRBV7-9	TRBJ2-7	13	CASSTGTGDEQYF
TRBV11-2	TRBJ2-2	17	CASSPDLAGEVTGELFF
TRBV5-5	TRBJ1-4	15	CASSFPGQENEKLFF
TRBV5-1	TRBJ2-1	16	CASSLRPSGGYNEQFF
TRBV7-2	TRBJ2-7	16	CASSLGSGTGGYEQYF
TRBV27	TRBJ1-2	12	CASSSNYYGYTF
TRBV27	TRBJ1-1	15	CASMVVSTGRTEAFF
TRBV9	TRBJ2-3	16	CASTPWGVISTDTQYF
TRBV6-4	TRBJ2-5	16	CASSELGRPGPETQYF
TRBV7-9	TRBJ2-5	15	CASSSPNEGQETQYF
TRBV12-5	TRBJ1-1	13	CASALSGDTEAFF
TRBV27	TRBJ2-2	14	CASTRGQGGGELFF
TRBV11-2	TRBJ2-3	17	CASQGLGIGSGTDTQYF
TRBV30	TRBJ2-3	14	CAWSTSGGADTQYF
TRBV9	TRBJ2-2	16	CASSVRDSLSTGELFF
TRBV7-7	TRBJ2-2	17	CASSPTGLQGNTGELFF
TRBV7-9	TRBJ2-1	17	CASRPKAGTSGYNEQFF
TRBV19	TRBJ2-7	14	CASSERGLPYEQYF
TRBV2	TRBJ1-5	15	CASSSTLMTGEPQHF
TRBV18	TRBJ1-1	12	CASSPRPGEAFF
TRBV5-4	TRBJ2-7	15	CASSLDRGDSYEQYF
TRBV4-3	TRBJ2-1	17	CASSQGTSGEPYNEQFF
TRBV7-9	TRBJ2-7	16	CASSAWTSGGPYEQYF
TRBV9	TRBJ2-2	18	CASSGLAGGPPNTGELFF
TRBV4-2	TRBJ2-5	12	CASSQGTGPQYF
TRBV7-2	TRBJ2-7	15	CASSFDRVPSYEQYF
TRBV13	TRBJ2-1	17	CASSPLAGGPLSNEQFF
TRBV19	TRBJ1-4	15	CASSISSGVNEKLFF
TRBV4-2	TRBJ1-1	17	CASSPFDRGGRDTEAFF
TRBV9	TRBJ2-3	16	CASSVGLADSTDTQYF
TRBV27	TRBJ2-1	16	CASSLSVGLAGPEQFF
TRBV7-9	TRBJ1-4	13	CASRDSGDEKLFF
TRBV6-5	TRBJ1-2	15	CASSFGTGDEYGYTF
TRBV7-3	TRBJ2-3	12	CASSWGGNTQYF
TRBV5-4	TRBJ2-7	16	CASSSTSAGPTYEQYF
TRBV30	TRBJ2-5	13	CAWSGDSQETQYF